This T cell receptor (beta chain) was captured in a study of post-analysis software for immune sequencing data (dated by TCRdb to between 2014 and 2016). For context, the study as a whole: The recorded disease courses included relapsing-remitting, secondary progressive and progressive-relapsing multiple sclerosis, and some patients had no subtype annotation. The patient repertoires were set against under 13 previously published healthy control repertoires from donors whose ages ranged from roughly 6 to 27 years. A subset of samples was prepared in parallel using single-end sample barcoding, then pooled and co-amplified after Illumina adapter ligation. Summary of the overall study and its limitations: Strong co-clustering of samples prepared in the same batch was shown by direct clustering with F measure, prompting a batch-effect correction. The control group was slightly older than the multiple sclerosis patient group. Normalized Chao1 diversity was significantly lower in multiple sclerosis patients than controls, suggesting substantial peripheral T-cell clonal expansion. Significantly higher frequencies in patients than in controls were found for roughly 5 TRBV segments, including TRBV5-6, TRBV5-1 and TRBV20-1.

In the case of this clonotype: This receptor's antigen is unknown. Per-nucleotide qualities are absent, and no much larger clonotype sits a single base away.

Including cysteine and phenylalanine, the CDR3 has 13 amino acids. The only DNA kept is the CDR3, 39 bases in frame from the first base. Between the V and J ends, shortened by 5 bases and 1 base respectively, the junction contains 8 bases. TCR beta repertoires were profiled from peripheral blood of under 15 young patients with multiple sclerosis to demonstrate the VDJtools post-analysis software. Multiple sclerosis patients were children and adolescents aged 6 to 15 years. Preparation of the library involved PCR. The instrument was an Illumina HiSeq 2500. To reduce PCR and sequencing biases, unique molecular identifiers were incorporated into the TCR beta cDNA libraries. Approximately 500,000 cDNA molecules were obtained per 1 to 10 million input T cells, so each molecule approximated one T cell. The same protocol used for the earlier healthy control dataset was applied to prepare and sequence the patient libraries. Samples belonging to the same batch were prepared together, multiplexed and sequenced on a shared HiSeq lane. Per the authors' processing: MIGEC was used to process the raw barcoded reads, and molecular identifier groups with only a single read were discarded before consensus assembly and CDR3 extraction. VDJtools was used for post-analysis of the clonotype tables, and diversity was normalized by down-sampling every dataset to the size of the smallest sample. In repertoire overlap clustering, CDR3 amino acid sequences, but not nucleotide sequences, were matched to correct batch-related cross-sample contamination. The raw public data were reprocessed by TCRdb itself: fastp quality trimming at Q25, MiXCR clonotype calling, in-frame beta chains only. All rows with the same CDR3 protein become a single entry with the most common DNA and genes. TCRdb, not the original authors, processed these V and J calls. This sample lists hundreds of thousands of distinct CDR3 sequences; roughly 46% were detected once. The top ten clones comprise more than 1.5% of the sample.

The chain was built from TRBV12-3 or TRBV12-4 and TRBJ1-1; the D segment cannot be called with confidence. The TCR was taken from a girl aged 10 to 17 with multiple sclerosis. The material sequenced was blood. The DNA reads TGTGCCAGCAGTATTAGCGGGAACACTGAAGCTTTCTTT. Its protein product is CASSISGNTEAFF.